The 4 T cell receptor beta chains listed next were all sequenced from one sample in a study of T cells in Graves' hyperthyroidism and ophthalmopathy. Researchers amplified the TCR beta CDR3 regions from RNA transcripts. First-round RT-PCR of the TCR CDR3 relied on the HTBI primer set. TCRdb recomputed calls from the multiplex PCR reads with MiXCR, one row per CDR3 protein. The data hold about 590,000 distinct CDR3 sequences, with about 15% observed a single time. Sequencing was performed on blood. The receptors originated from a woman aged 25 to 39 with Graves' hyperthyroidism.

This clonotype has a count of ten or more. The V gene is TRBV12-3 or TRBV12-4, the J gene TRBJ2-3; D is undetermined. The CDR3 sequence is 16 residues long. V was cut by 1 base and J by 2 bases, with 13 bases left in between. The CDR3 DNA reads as TGTGCCAGCAGTTTAGAGTTCGGGCAGGCCACAGATACGCAGTATTTT. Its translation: CASSLEFGQATDTQYF.

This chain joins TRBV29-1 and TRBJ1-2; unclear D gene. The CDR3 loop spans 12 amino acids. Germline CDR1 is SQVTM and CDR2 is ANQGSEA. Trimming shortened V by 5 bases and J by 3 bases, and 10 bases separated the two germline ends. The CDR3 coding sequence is TGCAGCGTTTGGGGTGTAGACTATGGCTACACCTTC. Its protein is CSVWGVDYGYTF.

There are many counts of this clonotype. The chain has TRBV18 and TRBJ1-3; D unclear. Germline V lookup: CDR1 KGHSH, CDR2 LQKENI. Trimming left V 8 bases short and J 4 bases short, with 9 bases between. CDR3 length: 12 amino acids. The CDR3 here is CASETVGNTIYF. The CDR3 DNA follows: TGTGCCAGCGAAACCGTGGGAAACACCATATATTTT.

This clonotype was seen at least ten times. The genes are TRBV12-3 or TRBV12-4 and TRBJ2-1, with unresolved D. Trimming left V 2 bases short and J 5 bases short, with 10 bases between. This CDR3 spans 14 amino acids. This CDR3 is CASSLLYLNNEQFF. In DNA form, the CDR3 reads TGTGCCAGCAGTTTACTGTACCTCAACAATGAGCAGTTCTTC.